The next 6 T cell receptor beta chains were all read from a single sample in a study of lymphopenia after photon versus proton radiotherapy. Here immunoSEQ multiplex PCR was the method, and the copy in TCRdb shows in-frame clones only, minus some. The sample consists of approximately 80,000 clones, 65% to 85% of them appearing once. The specimen was peripheral blood, collected from a patient treated with proton-based radiotherapy. The receptors stem from a man in his 60s with pancreatic cancer.

The genes are TRBV28 and TRBJ1-5; D is unresolved. Germline V CDR1 and CDR2: MDHEN, SYDVKM. CDR3 length: 12 residues. Between the trimmed V and J ends, which lost 6 bases and 10 bases, there was a span of 13 bases. CDR3 sequence: CASRAYSGPQHF. CDR3 nucleotide sequence: TGTGCCAGCAGGGCCTACAGTGGTCCCCAGCATTTT.

CDR3: CASSVQPGSGNTIYF. The CDR3 DNA reads as TGTGCCAGCAGCGTCCAACCGGGATCTGGAAACACCATATATTTT. The J gene is TRBJ1-3, the V gene TRBV9; D unresolved. The V gene lost 2 bases and the J gene lost 1 base, with 10 bases spanning the gap. The germline V gene has CDR1 SGDLS and CDR2 YYNGEE. CDR3 length: 15 amino acids. Full variable domain (missing parts from reference TRBV9 and TRBJ1-3): DSGVTQTPKHLITATGQRVTLRCSPRSGDLSVYWYQQSLDQGLQFLIQYYNGEERAKGNILERFSAQQFPDLHSELNLSSLELGDSALYFCASSVQPGSGNTIYFGEGSWLTVV.

The chain employs TRBV5-1 and TRBJ2-5, with 8 bases matching TRBD2. The CDR3 covers 13 residues. Germline V gene data show CDR1 as SGHRS and CDR2 as YFSETQ. V shed 7 bases and J 5 bases; nucleotides not matched to a gene: 7. CDR3 sequence: CASQAGVGETQYF. CDR3 sequence (DNA): TGCGCCAGCCAAGCGGGAGTGGGGGAGACCCAGTACTTC.

The rearrangement uses TRBV11-2 and TRBJ1-4; no definite D call. Between the trimmed V and J ends, which lost 5 bases and 3 bases, there was a span of 19 bases. The CDR3 contains 17 residues. In germline, CDR1 is SGHAT, CDR2 FQNNGV. CDR3 DNA sequence: TGTGCCAGCAGCGGCCCCACGGCTAGATTTTCTAATGAAAAACTGTTTTTT. Encoded protein: CASSGPTARFSNEKLFF.

The chain uses TRBV7-2 and TRBJ1-4; 7 bases map to TRBD1. CDR3 length equals 14 residues. Trimming at V came to 5 bases and at J to 3 bases, leaving 3 bases not matched to a gene. Germline assignment: CDR1 SGHTA and CDR2 FQGNSA. The CDR3 region is CASSLGTANEKLFF. The CDR3 nucleotides are TGTGCCAGCAGCCTCGGGACAGCTAATGAAAAACTGTTTTTT.

J is TRBJ1-3 and V is TRBV5-4, with D hard to call. CDR3 length: 13 amino acids. The V end was cut by 4 bases, the J end by 3 bases, with 8 bases between. The germline V gene encodes CDR1 SGHNT and CDR2 YYREEE (reference sequence). The CDR3 loop reads CASSPGGGNTIYF. The CDR3 coding sequence is TGTGCCAGCAGCCCGGGAGGTGGAAACACCATATATTTT.